Reported below is one T cell receptor (beta chain). Its antigen remains unknown. CD4+ cells underwent separation, giving CD45RA+ naive and CD45RA-negative memory subsets. Assay used: immunoSEQ multiplex PCR; TCRdb lists only in-frame clones, some missing. The table includes about 960,000 clones, over 75% detected once. The CDR3 length is 14 residues. V was pared by 4 bases and J by 4 bases, with 6 bases of the junction left unmatched. Germline V gives CDR1 SGHTA, CDR2 FQGNSA. The data stem from a study of shared clonotypes between healthy human individuals. General study findings and limits: Clonotypes that were shared across a handful of donors made up 4.5% to 5% of naive CD4 clonotypes.

The sequencing sample was made of memory CD4+ T cells sorted from blood. Subset given: CD45RA-negative fraction. This receptor was taken from a man between 18 and 35 years old in good health. V usage is TRBV7-2 and J usage is TRBJ2-5; 7 nucleotides align to TRBD1. CDR3 sequence (DNA): TGTGCCAGCAGCTACCGACAGGGACGAGAGACCCAGTACTTC. Amino acids: CASSYRQGRETQYF.